Presented here are 7 T cell receptor beta chains from one specimen sequenced in a study of T cell changes during pregnancy in multiple sclerosis (dated by TCRdb to the late 2010s). Library preparation used the immunoSEQ multiplex PCR assay. TCRdb stores this immuneACCESS table with in-frame sequences only. Part of the clones is absent; in the studies checked, under half of the shortfall reflects unresolved V genes, and no reason is known for the rest. This sample holds approximately 70,000 clones; about 93% were observed only once. The ten top clones hold approximately 0.41% of the sample. The sequences come from CD4+ T cells from peripheral blood mononuclear cells, collected before pregnancy. These receptor sequences come from a female donor with multiple sclerosis, enrolled in a pregnancy study.

The chain joins TRBV5-5 to TRBJ2-6; unclear D gene. This CDR3 spans 15 amino acids. The germline gives CDR1 SGHKS, CDR2 YYEKEE (reference sequence). The V gene lost 1 base and the J gene lost 0 bases, with 5 bases spanning the gap. The CDR3 spells CASSLTDSGANVLTF. The CDR3 bases are TGTGCCAGCAGCTTGACAGACTCTGGGGCCAACGTCCTGACTTTC.

The rearrangement links TRBV18 to TRBJ2-2; D gene uncertain. This CDR3 contains 11 residues. V gave up 8 bases and J gave up 6 bases, with 7 bases separating them. Per germline, CDR1 KGHSH and CDR2 LQKENI. In nucleotides, the CDR3 is TGTGCCAGCACGACTTCCGGGGAGCTGTTTTTT. Encoded protein: CASTTSGELFF.

V gene TRBV5-8 combines with J gene TRBJ2-1, with 15 nucleotides matching TRBD2. The V gene's germline CDR1 is SGHTS and CDR2 YDEGEE. V lost 3 bases to trimming and J lost 1 base; unmatched junction nucleotides: 2. The CDR3 contains 17 residues. As DNA, the CDR3 is TGTGCCAGCAGCTGGGGACTAGCGGGGGGTTCCTACAATGAGCAGTTCTTC. This encodes CASSWGLAGGSYNEQFF.

The gene calls are TRBV19 and TRBJ2-2, with a tentative D call TRBD1 (5 bases). Per the germline V gene, CDR1 is LNHDA and CDR2 is SQIVND (reference sequence). The V end lost 1 base, the J end lost 5 bases, and 8 bases lay between the germline ends. This CDR3 has 14 amino acids. In DNA form, the CDR3 reads TGTGCCAGTAGTATAGTTCAGGGAACCGGGGAGCTGTTTTTT. Translation gives CASSIVQGTGELFF.

The CDR3 sequence is CASSSRAPGELFF. In DNA form, the CDR3 reads TGTGCCAGCAGCTCGAGGGCACCCGGGGAGCTGTTTTTT. The chain employs TRBV5-6 and TRBJ2-2; perhaps TRBD2 as D (5 bases). V lost 3 bases, J lost 6 bases, and 9 bases lay in between. CDR1 SGHDT and CDR2 YYEEEE come from the germline V gene. This CDR3 region has 13 residues. The whole variable domain, remainder taken from reference TRBV5-6 and TRBJ2-2, is DAGVTQSPTHLIKTRGQQVTLRCSPKSGHDTVSWYQQALGQGPQFIFQYYEEEERQRGNFPDRFSGHQFPNYSSELNVNALLLGDSALYLCASSSRAPGELFFGEGSRLTVL.

The rearrangement uses TRBV5-1 and TRBJ2-7; the D gene is possibly TRBD1 (6 bases). The CDR3 is 15 amino acids. The germline V gene encodes CDR1 SGHRS and CDR2 YFSETQ. V was cut by 4 bases and J by 1 base, with 15 bases left in between. Here the CDR3 reads CASSSYSGVSYEQYF. The CDR3 coding sequence is TGCGCCAGCAGCAGTTATTCAGGGGTATCCTACGAGCAGTACTTC.

This sequence joins TRBV5-1 and TRBJ2-2; D gene uncertain. V was clipped by 0 bases and J by 6 bases, with 12 bases between them. The CDR3 runs 15 residues. CDR1 SGHRS and CDR2 YFSETQ come from the germline V gene. In DNA form, the CDR3 reads TGCGCCAGCAGCTTGGATATACTATCAGCCGGGGAGCTGTTTTTT. Translated: CASSLDILSAGELFF.